These 17 T cell receptor beta chains came from one sample sequenced in a study of identical twins' blood T cells (dated by TCRdb to the early 2010s). The protocol used for the library was 5' RACE. The instrument given in TCRdb is Illumina Genome Analyzer IIx. TCRdb cleaned the public reads at Q25 with fastp, built clones with MiXCR and kept in-frame beta chains. Rows are unified per CDR3 protein, each entry keeping the most common DNA and genes. This sample has around 380,000 distinct CDR3 sequences in its table, and approximately 30% of those were observed once. The biggest ten clones account for around 5.6% of the sample. Material for sequencing was PBMCs. Every receptor here comes from a woman aged 18-50 years in good health.

The chain employs TRBV19 and TRBJ1-2; 7 bases align to TRBD1. After removal of 8 bases from V and 2 bases from J, the junction contained 8 bases not matched to a gene. Germline V gene sequence: CDR1 LNHDA, CDR2 SQIVND (reference sequence). The CDR3 runs 14 residues. Written as DNA, the CDR3 is TGTGCCAGTGGCTTAGGGACAGAGAACTATGGCTACACCTTC. It is translated as CASGLGTENYGYTF.

The rearrangement uses TRBV29-1 and TRBJ1-2, with D tentatively TRBD1 (6 bases). Trimming took off 5 bases at V and 8 bases at J, with 18 bases between the two ends. This CDR3 spans 13 amino acids. CDR1 is SQVTM, CDR2 ANQGSEA, per germline. The CDR3 region is CSVIPSSGDGYTF. CDR3 nucleotides: TGCAGCGTTATCCCCTCGTCAGGGGACGGCTACACCTTC.

The rearrangement uses TRBV5-1 and TRBJ1-1; TRBD1 might be the D (5 bases). Trimming took off 1 base at V and 8 bases at J, with 15 bases between the two ends. Germline V gene lookup returns CDR1 SGHRS and CDR2 YFSETQ. The CDR3 length is 14 residues. The CDR3 sequence: CASSLSSGEYEAFF. The CDR3 bases are TGCGCCAGCAGCTTGTCGTCGGGGGAATACGAAGCTTTCTTT.

This chain uses TRBV19 with TRBJ2-1; 7 bases are shared with TRBD2. The length of the CDR3 is 14 residues. The V segment lost 5 bases and the J segment 6 bases; nucleotides outside the gene matches: 7. Germline assignment: CDR1 LNHDA and CDR2 SQIVND (reference sequence). CDR3 bases: TGTGCCAGTAGTTATAGCGGGCCTTCCAATGAGCAGTTCTTC. Protein sequence: CASSYSGPSNEQFF.

In its sample, this clonotype was seen a few times. This chain joins TRBV20-1 and TRBJ2-7; 11 bases agree with TRBD1. The CDR3 loop spans 15 amino acids. With 2 bases clipped from V and 5 bases from J, the junction kept 8 bases outside the gene matches. Germline lookup yields CDR1 DFQATT and CDR2 SNEGSKA (reference sequence). As DNA, the CDR3 is TGCAGTGCTAGATTACGGGACAGGGGGTTCCACGAGCAGTACTTC. Its translation: CSARLRDRGFHEQYF.

This clonotype showed up just a few times. V usage is TRBV11-2 and J usage is TRBJ2-3; 7 nucleotides line up with TRBD2. Germline-derived CDR1 and CDR2 are SGHAT and FQNNGV. The CDR3 is 18 amino acids. Trimming at V came to 8 bases and at J to 2 bases, leaving 19 bases not matched to a gene. In DNA, the CDR3 is TGTGCCAGCGCTCTGCCCCTAGGAGCGGGAAGAACCACAGATACGCAGTATTTT. It codes for CASALPLGAGRTTDTQYF.

This clonotype occurred many times. The V gene is TRBV19, the J gene TRBJ1-5; 7 positions agree with TRBD1. V gave up 7 bases and J gave up 7 bases; unmatched junction bases: 7. CDR1 LNHDA and CDR2 SQIVND come from the germline V gene (reference sequence). The CDR3 consists of 13 residues. CDR3 nucleotide sequence: TGTGCCAGTACCCGACAGGGTAACCAGCCCCAGCATTTT. Amino acid sequence: CASTRQGNQPQHF.

This clonotype was seen only a few times. The chain combines TRBV13 with TRBJ2-3, with D possibly being TRBD2 (5 bases). The CDR3 covers 12 residues. Germline V lookup: CDR1 PRHDT, CDR2 FYEKMQ (reference sequence). V lost 2 bases to trimming and J lost 10 bases, with 10 bases between them. This chain's CDR3 is CASSLREVAQYF. CDR3 nucleotides: TGTGCCAGCAGCTTACGGGAAGTCGCGCAGTATTTT.

The V call is TRBV20-1, the J call TRBJ1-2, with a possible D match to TRBD1 (6 bases). The length of the CDR3 is 15 residues. CDR1 is DFQATT, CDR2 SNEGSKA, per germline (reference sequence). The V end lost 0 bases, the J end lost 0 bases, and 11 bases lay between the germline ends. This CDR3 reads CSARDDRLTNYGYTF. The CDR3 coding sequence is TGCAGTGCTAGAGATGACAGGCTAACTAACTATGGCTACACCTTC.

The chain's CDR3 is CSVGTFSYEQYF. CDR3 nucleotide sequence: TGCAGCGTGGGGACCTTCTCCTACGAGCAGTACTTC. V usage is TRBV29-1 and J usage is TRBJ2-7; either TRBD1 or TRBD2 may fit D (5 bases each). The CDR3 contains 12 residues. CDR1 is SQVTM, CDR2 ANQGSEA, per germline. The V gene lost 6 bases and the J gene lost 0 bases, with 9 bases spanning the gap.

In its sample, this clonotype was seen a few times. This chain uses TRBV5-1 with TRBJ1-1; perhaps TRBD1 as D (5 bases). CDR3 length equals 15 residues. V was trimmed by 4 bases and J by 9 bases, leaving 22 bases between them. Germline CDR1 SGHRS, CDR2 YFSETQ. DNA of the CDR3: TGCGCCAGCAGCGGATTTACCCCACGACCGGGGCAAGCTTTCTTT. Translating gives CASSGFTPRPGQAFF.

A single count supports this clonotype. V usage is TRBV29-1 and J usage is TRBJ2-5; TRBD1 agrees at 7 bases. Germline lookup yields CDR1 SQVTM and CDR2 ANQGSEA. The CDR3 covers 11 residues. V was pared by 7 bases and J by 3 bases, with 2 bases of the junction left unmatched. The CDR3 DNA follows: TGCAGCGGGGGACAGAAAGAGACCCAGTACTTC. Translation gives CSGGQKETQYF.

The CDR3 here is CASTLSRNSYEQYF. The DNA of the CDR3 is TGTGCCAGCACCTTATCTAGAAACTCCTACGAGCAGTACTTC. The V and J genes are TRBV6-5 and TRBJ2-7; no reliable D call. CDR1 and CDR2 (germline): MNHEY, SVGAGI. Trimming left V 7 bases short and J 0 bases short, with 13 bases between. The CDR3 is made up of 14 amino acids.

This clonotype was seen more than once but under ten times. The chain is built from TRBV29-1 and TRBJ1-4, with D possibly TRBD1 on 6 matching bases. The CDR3 is made up of 13 amino acids. Trimming left V 5 bases short and J 7 bases short, with 14 bases between. From germline, CDR1 is SQVTM and CDR2 ANQGSEA. For the CDR3, the DNA is TGCAGCGTTTTAAAGGGGGGCGGTGAAAAACTGTTTTTT. Translating gives CSVLKGGGEKLFF.

The rearrangement joins TRBV5-1 to TRBJ2-1; 11 bases map to TRBD2. The germline V gene has CDR1 SGHRS and CDR2 YFSETQ. The V and J ends lost 4 bases and 8 bases, in that order; junction bases with no gene match: 8. The CDR3 runs 15 residues. Written as DNA, the CDR3 is TGCGCCAGCAGCCAAACTAGCGGGAGTCCCCATGAGCAGTTCTTC. It specifies CASSQTSGSPHEQFF.

This clonotype appeared many times. At one of its ends the junction is not consistent with the germline gene, which may arise from a read error. The CDR3 loop is CSVEGTTTEAFF. The CDR3 DNA follows: TGCAGCGTAGAAGGGACCACCACTGAAGCTTTCTTT. The chain uses TRBV29-1 and TRBJ1-1; a possible D gene is TRBD1 (5 bases). The CDR3 is made up of 12 amino acids. The V gene's germline CDR1 is SQVTM and CDR2 ANQGSEA.

In its sample, this clonotype was seen a few times. This chain links TRBV20-1 with TRBJ2-7; 10 bases line up with TRBD2. CDR1 is DFQATT and CDR2 is SNEGSKA in the germline V gene (reference sequence). This CDR3 contains 13 residues. Trimming at V came to 5 bases and at J to 3 bases, leaving 4 bases not matched to a gene. The CDR3 spells CSADSGGNYEQYF. The CDR3 DNA follows: TGCAGTGCTGATAGCGGGGGGAACTACGAGCAGTACTTC.